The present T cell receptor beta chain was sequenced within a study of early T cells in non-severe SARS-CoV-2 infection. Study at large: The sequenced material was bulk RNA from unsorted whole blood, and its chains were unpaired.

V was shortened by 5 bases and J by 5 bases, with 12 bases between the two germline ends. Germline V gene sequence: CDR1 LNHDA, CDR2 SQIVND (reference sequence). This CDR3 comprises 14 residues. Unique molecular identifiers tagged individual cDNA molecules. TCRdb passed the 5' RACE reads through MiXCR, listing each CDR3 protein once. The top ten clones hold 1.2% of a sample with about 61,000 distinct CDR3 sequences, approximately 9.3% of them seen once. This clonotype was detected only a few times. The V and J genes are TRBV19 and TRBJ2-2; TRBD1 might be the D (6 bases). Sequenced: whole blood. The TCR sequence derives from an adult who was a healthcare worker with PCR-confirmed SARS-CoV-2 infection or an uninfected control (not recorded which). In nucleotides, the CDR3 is TGTGCCAGTAGTCAGAAACAGGGTACCGGGGAGCTGTTTTTT. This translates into CASSQKQGTGELFF.